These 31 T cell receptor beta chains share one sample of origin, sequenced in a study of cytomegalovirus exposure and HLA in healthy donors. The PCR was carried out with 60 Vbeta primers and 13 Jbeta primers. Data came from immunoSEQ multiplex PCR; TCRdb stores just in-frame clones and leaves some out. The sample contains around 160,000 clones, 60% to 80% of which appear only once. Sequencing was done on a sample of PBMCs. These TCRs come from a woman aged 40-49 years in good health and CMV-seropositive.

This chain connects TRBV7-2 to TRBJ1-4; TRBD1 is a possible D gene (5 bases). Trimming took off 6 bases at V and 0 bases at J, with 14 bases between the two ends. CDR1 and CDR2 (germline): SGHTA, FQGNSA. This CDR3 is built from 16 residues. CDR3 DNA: TGTGCCAGCAGTTCCGGATGGGGGGCAACTAATGAAAAACTGTTTTTT. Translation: CASSSGWGATNEKLFF.

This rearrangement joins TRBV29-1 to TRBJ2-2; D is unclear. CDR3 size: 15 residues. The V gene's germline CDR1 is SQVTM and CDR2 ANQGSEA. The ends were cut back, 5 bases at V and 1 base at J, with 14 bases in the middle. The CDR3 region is CSVLLSGKNTGELFF. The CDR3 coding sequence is TGCAGCGTTCTTCTGTCAGGAAAGAACACCGGGGAGCTGTTTTTT.

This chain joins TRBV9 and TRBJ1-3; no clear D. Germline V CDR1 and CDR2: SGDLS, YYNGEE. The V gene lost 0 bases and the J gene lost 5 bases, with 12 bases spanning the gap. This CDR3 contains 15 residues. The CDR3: CASSVVGELRNTIYF. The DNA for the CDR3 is TGTGCCAGCAGCGTAGTTGGAGAGCTCAGAAACACCATATATTTT.

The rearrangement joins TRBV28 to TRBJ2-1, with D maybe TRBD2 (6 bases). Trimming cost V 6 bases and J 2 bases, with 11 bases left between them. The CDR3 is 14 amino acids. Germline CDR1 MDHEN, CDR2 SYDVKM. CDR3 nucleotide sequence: TGTGCCAGCAGGGGGGGACCAACCTACAATGAGCAGTTCTTC. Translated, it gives CASRGGPTYNEQFF.

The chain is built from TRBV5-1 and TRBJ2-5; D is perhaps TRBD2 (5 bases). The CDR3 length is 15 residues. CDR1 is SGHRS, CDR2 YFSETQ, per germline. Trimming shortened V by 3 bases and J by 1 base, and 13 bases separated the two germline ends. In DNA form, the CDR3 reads TGCGCCAGCAGCTCGGCCCCGGGGTCCCAAGAGACCCAGTACTTC. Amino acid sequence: CASSSAPGSQETQYF.

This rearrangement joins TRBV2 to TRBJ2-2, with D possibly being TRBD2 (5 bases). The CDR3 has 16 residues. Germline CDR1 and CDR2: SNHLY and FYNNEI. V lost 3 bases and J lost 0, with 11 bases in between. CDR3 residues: CASSDYEGSNTGELFF. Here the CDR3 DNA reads TGTGCCAGCAGTGATTATGAGGGTTCGAACACCGGGGAGCTGTTTTTT.

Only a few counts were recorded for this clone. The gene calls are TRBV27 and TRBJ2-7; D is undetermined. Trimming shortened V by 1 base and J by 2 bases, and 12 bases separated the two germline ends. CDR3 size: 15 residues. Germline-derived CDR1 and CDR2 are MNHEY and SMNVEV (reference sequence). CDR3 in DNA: TGTGCCAGCAGTTTATTGGAGACCCGCGCCTACGAGCAGTACTTC. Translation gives CASSLLETRAYEQYF.

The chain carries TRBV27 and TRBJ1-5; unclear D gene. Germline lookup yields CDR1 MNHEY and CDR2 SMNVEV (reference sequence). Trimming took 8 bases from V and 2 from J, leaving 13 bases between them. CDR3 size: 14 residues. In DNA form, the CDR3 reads TGTGCCAGCGGGTTACGGGAGGGCAATCAGCCCCAGCATTTT. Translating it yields CASGLREGNQPQHF.

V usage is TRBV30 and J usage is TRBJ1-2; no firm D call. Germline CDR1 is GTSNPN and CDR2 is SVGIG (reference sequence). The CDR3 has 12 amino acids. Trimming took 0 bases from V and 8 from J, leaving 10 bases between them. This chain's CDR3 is CAWSVRGSGYTF. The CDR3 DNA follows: TGTGCCTGGAGTGTACGCGGGAGCGGCTACACCTTC.

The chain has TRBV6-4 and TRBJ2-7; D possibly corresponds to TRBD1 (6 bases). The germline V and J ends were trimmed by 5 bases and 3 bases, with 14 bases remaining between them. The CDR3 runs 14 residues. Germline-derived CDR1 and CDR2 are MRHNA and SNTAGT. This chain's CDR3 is CASSPGVGYYEQYF. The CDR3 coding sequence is TGTGCCAGCAGTCCAGGGGTAGGGTACTACGAGCAGTACTTC.

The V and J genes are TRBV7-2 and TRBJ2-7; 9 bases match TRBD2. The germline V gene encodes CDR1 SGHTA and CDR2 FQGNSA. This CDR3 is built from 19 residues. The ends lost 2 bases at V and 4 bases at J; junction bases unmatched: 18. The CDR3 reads CASSLYPLLTSGSDYEQYF. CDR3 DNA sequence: TGTGCCAGCAGCTTATATCCCCTTCTAACTAGCGGGTCGGATTACGAGCAGTACTTC.

The CDR3: CASSLDRDSMNEQFF. CDR3 sequence (DNA): TGTGCCAGCAGCTTAGATCGGGACAGTATGAATGAGCAGTTCTTC. The V and J genes are TRBV7-2 and TRBJ2-1; 7 positions match TRBD1. The CDR3 covers 15 residues. Germline-derived CDR1 and CDR2 are SGHTA and FQGNSA. V was clipped by 1 base and J by 7 bases; unmatched bases: 7.

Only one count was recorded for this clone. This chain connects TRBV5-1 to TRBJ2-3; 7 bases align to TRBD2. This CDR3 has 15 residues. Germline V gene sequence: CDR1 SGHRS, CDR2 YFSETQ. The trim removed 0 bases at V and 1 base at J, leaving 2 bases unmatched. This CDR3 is CASSLEREGTDTQYF. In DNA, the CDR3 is TGCGCCAGCAGCTTGGAGCGGGAAGGCACAGATACGCAGTATTTT.

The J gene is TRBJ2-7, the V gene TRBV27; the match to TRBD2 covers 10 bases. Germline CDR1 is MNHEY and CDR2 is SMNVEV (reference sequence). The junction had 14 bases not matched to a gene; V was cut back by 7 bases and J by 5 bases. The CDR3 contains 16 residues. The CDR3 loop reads CASTPNLAGAPHEQYF. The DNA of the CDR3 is TGTGCCAGCACCCCGAACCTAGCGGGAGCTCCCCACGAGCAGTACTTC.

CDR3: CASSLGGTGGAYEQYF. In DNA form, the CDR3 reads TGTGCCAGTAGTCTCGGGGGGACAGGGGGCGCCTACGAGCAGTACTTC. The chain employs TRBV19 and TRBJ2-7, with 12 bases aligning to TRBD1. Trimming cost V 5 bases and J 2 bases; bases outside gene matches: 7. Per the germline V gene, CDR1 is LNHDA and CDR2 is SQIVND (reference sequence). There are 16 residues in the CDR3.

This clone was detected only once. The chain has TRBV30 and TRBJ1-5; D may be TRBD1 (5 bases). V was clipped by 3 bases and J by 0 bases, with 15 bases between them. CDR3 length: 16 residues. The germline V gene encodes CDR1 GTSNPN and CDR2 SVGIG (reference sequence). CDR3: CAWRGGSDGSNQPQHF. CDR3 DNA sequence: TGTGCCTGGAGGGGGGGATCAGATGGTAGCAATCAGCCCCAGCATTTT.

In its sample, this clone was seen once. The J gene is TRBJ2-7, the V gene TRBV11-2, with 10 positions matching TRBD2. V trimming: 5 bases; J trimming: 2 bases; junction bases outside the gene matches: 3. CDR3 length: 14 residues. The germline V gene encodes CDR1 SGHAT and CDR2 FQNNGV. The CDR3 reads CASSRTSGPYEQYF. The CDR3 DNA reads TGTGCCAGCAGCCGGACTAGCGGACCCTACGAGCAGTACTTC.

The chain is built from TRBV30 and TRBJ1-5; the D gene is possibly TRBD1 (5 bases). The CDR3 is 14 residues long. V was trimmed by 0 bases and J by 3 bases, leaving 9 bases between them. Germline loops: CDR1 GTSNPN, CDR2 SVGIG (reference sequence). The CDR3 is CAWSVGALNQPQHF. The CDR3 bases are TGTGCCTGGAGTGTAGGGGCTCTCAATCAGCCCCAGCATTTT.

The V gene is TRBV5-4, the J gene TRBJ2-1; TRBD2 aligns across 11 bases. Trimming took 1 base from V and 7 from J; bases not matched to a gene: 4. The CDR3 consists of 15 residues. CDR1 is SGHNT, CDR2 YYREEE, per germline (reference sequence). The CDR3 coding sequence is TGTGCCAGCAGCTTGACTAGCGGGAGTGTTAATGAGCAGTTCTTC. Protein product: CASSLTSGSVNEQFF.

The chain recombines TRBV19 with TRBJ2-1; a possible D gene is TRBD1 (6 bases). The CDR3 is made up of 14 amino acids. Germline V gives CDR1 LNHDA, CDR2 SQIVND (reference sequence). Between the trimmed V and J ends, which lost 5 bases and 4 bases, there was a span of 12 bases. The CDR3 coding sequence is TGTGCCAGTAGTGGGGTGGACAGATACAATGAGCAGTTCTTC. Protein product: CASSGVDRYNEQFF. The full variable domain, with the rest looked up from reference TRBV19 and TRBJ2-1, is DGGITQSPKYLFRKEGQNVTLSCEQNLNHDAMYWYRQDPGQGLRLIYYSQIVNDFQKGDIAEGYSVSREKKESFPLTVTSAQKNPTAFYLCASSGVDRYNEQFFGPGTRLTVL.

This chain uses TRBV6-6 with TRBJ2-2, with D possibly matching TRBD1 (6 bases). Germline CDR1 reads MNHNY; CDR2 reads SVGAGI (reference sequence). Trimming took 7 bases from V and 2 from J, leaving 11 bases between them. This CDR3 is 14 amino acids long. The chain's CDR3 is CASTQDRNTGELFF. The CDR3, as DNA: TGTGCCAGCACCCAGGACAGAAACACCGGGGAGCTGTTTTTT.

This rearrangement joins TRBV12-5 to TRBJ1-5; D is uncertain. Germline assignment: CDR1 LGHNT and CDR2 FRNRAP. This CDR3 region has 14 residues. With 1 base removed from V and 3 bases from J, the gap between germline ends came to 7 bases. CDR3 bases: TGTGCTAGTGGTTTGGGACTGGTCAATCAGCCCCAGCATTTT. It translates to CASGLGLVNQPQHF.

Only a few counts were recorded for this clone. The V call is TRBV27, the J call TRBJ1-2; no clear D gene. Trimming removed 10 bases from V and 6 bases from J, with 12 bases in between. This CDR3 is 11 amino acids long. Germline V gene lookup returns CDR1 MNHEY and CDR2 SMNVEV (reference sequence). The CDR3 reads CATGEVNGYTF. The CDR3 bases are TGTGCCACCGGGGAGGTCAATGGCTACACCTTC.

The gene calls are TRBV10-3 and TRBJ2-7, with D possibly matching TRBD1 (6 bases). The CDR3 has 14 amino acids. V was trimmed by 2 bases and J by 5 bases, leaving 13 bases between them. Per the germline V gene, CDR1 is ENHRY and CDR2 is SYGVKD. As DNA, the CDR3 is TGTGCCATCAGTGAGACAGGGAAGGTCCACGAGCAGTACTTC. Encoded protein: CAISETGKVHEQYF.

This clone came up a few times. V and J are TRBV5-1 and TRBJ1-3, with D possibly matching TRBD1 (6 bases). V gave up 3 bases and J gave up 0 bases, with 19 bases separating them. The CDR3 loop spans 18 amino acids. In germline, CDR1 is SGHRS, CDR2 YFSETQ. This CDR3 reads CASSSPPGQPSSGNTIYF. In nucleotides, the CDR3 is TGCGCCAGCAGCTCCCCCCCCGGACAGCCAAGCTCTGGAAACACCATATATTTT.

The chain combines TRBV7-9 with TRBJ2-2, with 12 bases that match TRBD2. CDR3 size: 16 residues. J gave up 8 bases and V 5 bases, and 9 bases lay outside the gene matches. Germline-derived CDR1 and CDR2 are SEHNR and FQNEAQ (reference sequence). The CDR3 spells CASSRVTSGRSGELFF. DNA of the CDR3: TGTGCCAGCAGCCGCGTGACTAGCGGGAGATCTGGGGAGCTGTTTTTT.

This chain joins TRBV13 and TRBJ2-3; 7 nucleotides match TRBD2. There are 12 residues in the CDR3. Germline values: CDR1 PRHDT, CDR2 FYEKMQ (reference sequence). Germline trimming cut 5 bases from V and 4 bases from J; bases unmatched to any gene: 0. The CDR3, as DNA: TGTGCCAGCAGCGGGGGGGCAGATACGCAGTATTTT. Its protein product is CASSGGADTQYF.

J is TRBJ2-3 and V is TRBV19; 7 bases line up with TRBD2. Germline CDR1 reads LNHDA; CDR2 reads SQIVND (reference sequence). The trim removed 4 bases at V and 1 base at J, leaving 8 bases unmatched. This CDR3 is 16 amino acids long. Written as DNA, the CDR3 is TGTGCCAGTAGTAATCAGGGCGGGAGTCGCACAGATACGCAGTATTTT. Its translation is CASSNQGGSRTDTQYF. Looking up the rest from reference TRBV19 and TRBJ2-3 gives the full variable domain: DGGITQSPKYLFRKEGQNVTLSCEQNLNHDAMYWYRQDPGQGLRLIYYSQIVNDFQKGDIAEGYSVSREKKESFPLTVTSAQKNPTAFYLCASSNQGGSRTDTQYFGPGTRLTVL.

The CDR3 region is CSNSRVGEKLFF. The CDR3 DNA is TGTTCCAACTCGAGGGTAGGGGAAAAACTGTTTTTT. The rearrangement uses TRBV7-9 and TRBJ1-4; D gene uncertain. Germline V gene sequence: CDR1 SEHNR, CDR2 FQNEAQ (reference sequence). The CDR3 extends over 12 amino acids. Full variable domain (remainder filled in from reference TRBV7-9 and TRBJ1-4): DTGVSQNPRHKITKRGQNVTFRCDPISEHNRLYWYRQTLGQGPEFLTYFQNEAQLEKSRLLSDRFSAERPKGSFSTLEIQRTEQGDSAMYLCSNSRVGEKLFFGSGTQLSVL.

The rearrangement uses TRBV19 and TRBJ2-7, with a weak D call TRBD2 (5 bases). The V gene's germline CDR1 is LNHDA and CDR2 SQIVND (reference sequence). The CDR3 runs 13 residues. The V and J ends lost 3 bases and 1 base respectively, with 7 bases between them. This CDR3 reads CASSMAGSYEQYF. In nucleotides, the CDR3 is TGTGCCAGTAGTATGGCGGGTTCCTACGAGCAGTACTTC.

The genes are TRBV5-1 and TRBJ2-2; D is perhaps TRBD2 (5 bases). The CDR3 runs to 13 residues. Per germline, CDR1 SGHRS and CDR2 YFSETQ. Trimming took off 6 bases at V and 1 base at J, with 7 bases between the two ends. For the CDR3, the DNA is TGCGCCAGCAACGAGGGGAACACCGGGGAGCTGTTTTTT. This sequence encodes CASNEGNTGELFF.